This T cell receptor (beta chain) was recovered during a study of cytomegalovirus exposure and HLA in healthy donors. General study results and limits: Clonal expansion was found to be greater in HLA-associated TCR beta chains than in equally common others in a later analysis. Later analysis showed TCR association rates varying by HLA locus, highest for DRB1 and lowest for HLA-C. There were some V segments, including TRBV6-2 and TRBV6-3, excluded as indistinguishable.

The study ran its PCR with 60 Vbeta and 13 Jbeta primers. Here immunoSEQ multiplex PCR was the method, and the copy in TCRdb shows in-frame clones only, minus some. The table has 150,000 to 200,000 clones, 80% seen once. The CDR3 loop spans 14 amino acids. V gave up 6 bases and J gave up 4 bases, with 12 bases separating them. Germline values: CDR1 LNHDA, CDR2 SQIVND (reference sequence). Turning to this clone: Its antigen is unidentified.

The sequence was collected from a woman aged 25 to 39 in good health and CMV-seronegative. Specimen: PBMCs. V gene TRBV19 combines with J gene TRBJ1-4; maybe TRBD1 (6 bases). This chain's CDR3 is CASSWTVFNEKLFF. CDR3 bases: TGTGCCAGTAGCTGGACAGTGTTTAATGAAAAACTGTTTTTT.